This T cell receptor beta chain was sequenced during a study of vaccination effects on CD4 cells after COVID-19. Study overall: Post-vaccine specimens arrived a median 72 days past the second dose. Study-wide findings and caveats: Late post-vaccination, clones induced by infection and those induced by vaccine underwent marked clonal contraction.

Points on this clone: Its antigen is as yet unknown.

Generated by immunoSEQ multiplex PCR, the TCRdb table keeps only in-frame clones and is missing some. The data show approximately 30,000 clones, around 70% seen once. Looked up from germline, CDR1 is MRHNA and CDR2 is SNTAGT. The CDR3 is 13 amino acids. V lost 4 bases and J lost 1, with 7 bases in between. Before sequencing, viral peptide pools were used by the ViraFEST assay to expand antigen-specific CD4+ T cells. With approximately 9 days of culture completed, CD4+ T cells were isolated. Of the BNT162b2 and mRNA-1273 vaccines, participants received two doses of one or the other. Around 2.2 million PBMC per well received approximately 10 IU/ml IL-2 and roughly 10 ug/ml peptides in culture.

Here the sequenced sample was CD4+ T cells from PBMCs cultured with HCoV-NL63 spike peptides, taken after COVID-19 vaccination. This chain uses TRBV6-4 with TRBJ1-1; D ambiguous. The TCR was taken from a human donor who received a COVID-19 vaccine. The CDR3 spells CASSVAENTEAFF. CDR3 in DNA: TGTGCCAGCAGTGTGGCCGAGAACACTGAAGCTTTCTTT.